This TCR beta chain was recorded in a study of CXCR3-negative and CXCR3-positive naive CD8 T cells. The overall study: Each library gave roughly 1.5 +/- 0.3 million of approximately 150 million TRB reads. Findings of the study overall: Once cells were cryopreserved, CXCR3 expression went down partly, and most assays used fresh PBMCs. From TRB CDR3 properties, TCR strength was inferred; surface CD5 did not differ between naive subsets.

All TRB cDNA libraries came from 5' RACE performed with UMI labels. TCRdb reworked the 5' RACE reads into one entry per CDR3 protein, no DNA. This repertoire includes 40,000 to 45,000 distinct CDR3 sequences. Germline CDR1 reads MNHEY; CDR2 reads SVGAGI. The CDR3 is 19 amino acids. Every CD8+ subset sample held a few hundred thousand flow-sorted cells, done in triplicate. In regard to this clonotype: Its antigen is currently unknown.

The TCR comes from a human donor in good health. Some clones in this sample may be carry-over from other donors' samples. The chain is built from TRBV6-5 and TRBJ2-1; TCRdb's D call of TRBD1 is untestable without DNA. The source material was memory CD8+ T cells from blood. CDR3 amino acids: CASSPSVQGALSSYNEQFF.